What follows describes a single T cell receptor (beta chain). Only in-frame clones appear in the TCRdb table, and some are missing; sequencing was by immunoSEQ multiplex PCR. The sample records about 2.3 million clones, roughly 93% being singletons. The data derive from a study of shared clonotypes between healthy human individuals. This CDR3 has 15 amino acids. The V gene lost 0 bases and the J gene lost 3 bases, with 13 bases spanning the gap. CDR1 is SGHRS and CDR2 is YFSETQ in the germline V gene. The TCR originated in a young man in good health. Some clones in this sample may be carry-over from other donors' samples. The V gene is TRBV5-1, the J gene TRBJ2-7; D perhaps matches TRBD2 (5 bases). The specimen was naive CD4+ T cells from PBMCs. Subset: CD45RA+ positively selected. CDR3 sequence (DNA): TGCGCCAGCAGCTTGGCCGGCGGGTTACGCTACGAGCAGTACTTC. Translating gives CASSLAGGLRYEQYF.